The source of this T cell receptor (beta chain) is a study of PD-1 blockade in mismatch repair-deficient tumors. Germline V gene lookup returns CDR1 SGHTA and CDR2 FQGNSA. There are 12 residues in the CDR3. V dropped 4 bases and J dropped 7 bases, with 7 bases sitting between them. The data were produced by immunoSEQ multiplex PCR, yet TCRdb's version contains in-frame clones alone and is incomplete. The data show 120,000 or so clones, with about 86% seen just once and less than 15% held by the top ten. Material: peripheral blood, obtained 44 weeks after starting pembrolizumab. The V and J genes are TRBV7-2 and TRBJ2-2; D not certain. The TCR comes from an adult with mismatch repair-deficient cancer. The CDR3 region is CASSWLRGELFF. The CDR3 nucleotides read TGTGCCAGCAGCTGGTTACGCGGGGAGCTGTTTTTT.